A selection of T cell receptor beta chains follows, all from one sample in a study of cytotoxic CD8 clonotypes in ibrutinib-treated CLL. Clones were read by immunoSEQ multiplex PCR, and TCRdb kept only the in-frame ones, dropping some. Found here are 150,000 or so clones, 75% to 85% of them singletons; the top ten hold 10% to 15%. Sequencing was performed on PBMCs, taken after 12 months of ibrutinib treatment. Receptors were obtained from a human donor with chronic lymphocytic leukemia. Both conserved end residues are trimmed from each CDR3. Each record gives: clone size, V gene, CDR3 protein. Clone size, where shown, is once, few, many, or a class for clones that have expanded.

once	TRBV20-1	SAGPGDGYT
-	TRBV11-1	ASSRGRENYGYT
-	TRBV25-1	ASSDPVRGFTEAF
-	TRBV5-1	ASSLRTSDYYTDTQY
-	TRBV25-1	ASSETRLSYEQY
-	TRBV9	ASSLSGTPSYEQY
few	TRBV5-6	ASSLAHEQY
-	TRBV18	ASSRSSREGYT
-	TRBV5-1	ASSLGLAGYNEQF
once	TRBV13	ASSLRNSGSGEQF
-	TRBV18	ASSPRDGPYEQY
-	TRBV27	ASSLRGETQY
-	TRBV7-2	ASSPQGPTPYEQY
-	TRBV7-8	ASSLLGVNTEAF
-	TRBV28	ASSPGWETQY
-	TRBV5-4	ASSPTAGTGFISGELF
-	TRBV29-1	SARGLAGVFYEQY
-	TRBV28	ASSLLWRLTNTEAF
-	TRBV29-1	SVGADMNTEAF
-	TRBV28	ASSRQGPKNYEQY
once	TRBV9	ASSVGTSGKKTYEQY
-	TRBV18	ASSPRQGAGYT
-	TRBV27	ASSGTDLYTGELF
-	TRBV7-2	ASSQDLASASYEQY
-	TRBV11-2	ASSLDSAIGTQY
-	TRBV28	ASSSGTGHSNQPQH
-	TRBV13	ASSPPSAGTGELF
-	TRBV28	ASIAGLTNTGELF
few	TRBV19	ASSIYLSGANVLT
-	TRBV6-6	ASSYPKNRDYGYT
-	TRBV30	ASSRGRGRYEQY
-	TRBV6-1	ASRLAHHSYEQY
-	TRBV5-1	ASSLAFQGYEQY
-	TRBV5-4	ASSLQGRDEQF
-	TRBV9	ASSGWDMGRYT
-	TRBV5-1	ASSALAGYEQY
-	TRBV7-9	ASSLPGTGPYNEQF
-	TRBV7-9	ASTVEGTNTGELF
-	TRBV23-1	ASSQWGQKVSF
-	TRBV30	AWSYRGGTQETQY
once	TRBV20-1	SGGPGNIQY
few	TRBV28	ASSSSLGSGDSYEQY
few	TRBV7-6	ASSSAVRGYEQF
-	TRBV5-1	ASSLEAGGTDTQY
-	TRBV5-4	ASSLVVLNVLT
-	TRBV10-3	AISDLRGTHTDTQY
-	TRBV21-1	ASSKLPGPAHSGNTIY
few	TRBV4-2	ASSQSSYTEAF
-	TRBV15	ATSGGWGSGSHEQY
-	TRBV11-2	ASSLGPGQVANYGYT
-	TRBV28	ASSTLGSEIHEQF
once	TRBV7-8	ASSLGLTEYNEQF
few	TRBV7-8	ASSLWISGNTIY
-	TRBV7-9	ASSLEREQF
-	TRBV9	ASSRDGGSYNEQF
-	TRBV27	ASSQWGAGANVLT
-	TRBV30	AWSVGAPIGYGYT
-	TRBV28	ASSLSTANQPQH
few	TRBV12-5	ASGLAGGPNNEQF
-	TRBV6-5	ASSYNLAGVSDTQY